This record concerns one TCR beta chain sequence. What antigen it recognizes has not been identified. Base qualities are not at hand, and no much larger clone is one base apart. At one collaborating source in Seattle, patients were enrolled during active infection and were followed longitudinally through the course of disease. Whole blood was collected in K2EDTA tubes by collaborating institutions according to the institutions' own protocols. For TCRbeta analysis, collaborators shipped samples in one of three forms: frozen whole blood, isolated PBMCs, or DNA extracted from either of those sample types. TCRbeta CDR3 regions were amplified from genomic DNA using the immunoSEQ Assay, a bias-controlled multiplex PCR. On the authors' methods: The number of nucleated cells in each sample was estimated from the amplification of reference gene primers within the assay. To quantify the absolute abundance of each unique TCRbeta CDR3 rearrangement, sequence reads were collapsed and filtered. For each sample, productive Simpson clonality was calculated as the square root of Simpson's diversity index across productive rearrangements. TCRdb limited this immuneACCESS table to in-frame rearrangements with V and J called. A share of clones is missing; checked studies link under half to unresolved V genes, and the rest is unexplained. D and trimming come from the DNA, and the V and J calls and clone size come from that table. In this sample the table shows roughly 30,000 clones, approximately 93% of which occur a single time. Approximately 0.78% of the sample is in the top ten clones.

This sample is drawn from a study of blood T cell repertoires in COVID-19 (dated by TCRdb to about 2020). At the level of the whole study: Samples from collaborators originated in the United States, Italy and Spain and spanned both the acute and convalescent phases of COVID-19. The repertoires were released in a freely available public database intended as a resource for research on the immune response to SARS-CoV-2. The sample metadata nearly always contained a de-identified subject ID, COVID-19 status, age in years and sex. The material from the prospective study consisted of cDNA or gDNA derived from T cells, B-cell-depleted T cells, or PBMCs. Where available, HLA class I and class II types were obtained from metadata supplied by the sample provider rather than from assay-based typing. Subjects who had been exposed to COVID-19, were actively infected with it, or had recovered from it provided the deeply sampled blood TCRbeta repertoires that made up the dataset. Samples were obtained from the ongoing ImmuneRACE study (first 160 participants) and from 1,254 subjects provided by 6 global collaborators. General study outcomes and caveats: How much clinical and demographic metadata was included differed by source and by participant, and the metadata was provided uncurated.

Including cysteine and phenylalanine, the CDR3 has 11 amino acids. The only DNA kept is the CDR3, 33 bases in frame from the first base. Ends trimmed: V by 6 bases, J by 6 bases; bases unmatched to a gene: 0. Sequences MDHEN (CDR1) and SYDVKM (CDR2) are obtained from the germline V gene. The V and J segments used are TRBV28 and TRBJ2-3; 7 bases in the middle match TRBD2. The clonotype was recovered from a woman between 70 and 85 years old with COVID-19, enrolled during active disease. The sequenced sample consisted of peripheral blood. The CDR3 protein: CASRGGDTQYF. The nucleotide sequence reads TGTGCCAGCAGGGGGGGGGATACGCAGTATTTT.